The source of this T cell receptor beta chain is a study of Ad26.COV2.S vaccination and SARS-CoV-2 variants. On the study more broadly: The vaccine Ad26.COV2.S was put into the muscle once, or twice with 56 days between.

Treatment specified: over 15 received Ad26.COV2.S at low or high dose, single or two shots; about 5 received placebo; per-sample allocation not given. Sampling took place 63 days after the first vaccine or placebo injection. The assay was immunoSEQ multiplex PCR, and TCRdb's table has in-frame clones only and misses some. Of around 300,000 clones listed, 88% were seen once; the top ten hold 6.4%. This clone has just one count. Germline V gene lookup returns CDR1 MNHEY and CDR2 SVGEGT. The V and J ends lost 2 bases and 2 bases, in that order; junction bases with no gene match: 14. The length of the CDR3 is 19 residues.

This sequence was found in a person between 18 and 59 years old who received the Ad26.COV2.S COVID-19 vaccine or a placebo. The sequences come from peripheral blood, collected in a trial of Ad26.COV2.S vaccine versus placebo. The rearrangement joins TRBV6-2 or TRBV6-3 to TRBJ2-2, with 7 nucleotides matching TRBD1. The CDR3 reads CASSYVMRPGTVNTGELFF. Written as DNA, the CDR3 is TGTGCCAGCAGTTACGTTATGAGACCCGGGACAGTTAACACCGGGGAGCTGTTTTTT.